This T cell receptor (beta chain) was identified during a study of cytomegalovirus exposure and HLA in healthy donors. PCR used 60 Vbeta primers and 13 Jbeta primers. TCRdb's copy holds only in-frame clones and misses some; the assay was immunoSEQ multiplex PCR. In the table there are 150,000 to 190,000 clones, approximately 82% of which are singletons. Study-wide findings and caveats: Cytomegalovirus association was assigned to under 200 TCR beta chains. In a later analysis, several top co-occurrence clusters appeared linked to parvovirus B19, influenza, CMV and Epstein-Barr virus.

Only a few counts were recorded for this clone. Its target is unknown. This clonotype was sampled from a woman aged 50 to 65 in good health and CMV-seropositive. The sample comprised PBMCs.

The CDR3 DNA reads as TGCGCCAGCAGCTTGGGTGCCAGGGCGCCAGATACGCAGTATTTT. It is translated as CASSLGARAPDTQYF. This chain uses TRBV5-1 with TRBJ2-3; D may be TRBD1 (5 bases). CDR3 length: 15 amino acids. Germline V gene lookup returns CDR1 SGHRS and CDR2 YFSETQ. Trimming left V 0 bases short and J 4 bases short, with 12 bases between.